This T cell receptor (beta chain) was found in a study of a mutant IDH1 vaccine in newly diagnosed glioma. The wider study: Vaccination started 4-6 weeks after radiotherapy alone, or with temozolomide cycles.

Points on this clone: Its specificity is not known.

With V trimmed by 3 bases and J by 0 bases, 4 bases remained unmatched. The CDR3 loop spans 15 amino acids. CDR1 is KGHSH, CDR2 LQKENI, per germline. Indicated time point: week 5, during vaccination. In every dose of vaccine, 300 ug of mutant IDH1 20-mer peptide was given alongside topical imiquimod. The donors' diagnosis was new WHO grade 3 or 4 astrocytoma that was IDH1-mutant and ATRX-lost. The assay was immunoSEQ multiplex PCR, and TCRdb's table has in-frame clones only and misses some. The table includes tens of thousands of clones, about 91% detected once. The TCR comes from a woman aged 45-59 years with glioma. This specimen consisted of PBMCs, obtained from a glioma patient whose treatment included an IDH1 peptide vaccine. This chain uses TRBV18 with TRBJ2-7; 8 bases are shared with TRBD1. The CDR3 region is CASSPGTGFSYEQYF. CDR3 sequence (DNA): TGTGCCAGCTCACCCGGGACAGGTTTCTCCTACGAGCAGTACTTC.